This entry lists 7 T cell receptor beta chains sequenced from one sample in a study of T cell repertoires in cytomegalovirus infection (dated by TCRdb to 2018 to 2020). These TCRs are of unknown antigen specificity. This specimen's treatment or condition label, interpreted: in vitro stimulation with specific CMV peptide epitopes to enrich CMV-specific T cells. TCRdb shows the sequencer as Illumina HiSeq 1500. TCRdb reworked the public reads: Q25 trimming with fastp, MiXCR clone assembly, productive beta chains retained. Every distinct CDR3 protein forms one entry, paired with its most common genes and DNA. Present in this sample are approximately 600,000 distinct CDR3 sequences, about 39% of which were seen just once. The ten largest clones take up about half of the sample. Material: cultured PBMCs, obtained from culture after CMV antigen stimulation. The receptors were gathered from a human donor in good health (CMV status not recorded). Some clones in this sample may be carry-over from other donors' samples.

The chain is built from TRBV4-3 and TRBJ2-5, with 7 bases matching TRBD2. Looked up from germline, CDR1 is LGHNA and CDR2 is YSLEER. The CDR3 is 15 amino acids. The V gene end was trimmed by 5 bases and the J gene end by 4 bases; junction bases not matched to a gene: 10. The CDR3: CASSDGGRAVETQYF. The CDR3 coding sequence is TGCGCCAGCAGCGACGGGGGGAGGGCTGTAGAGACCCAGTACTTC.

The chain employs TRBV4-1 and TRBJ2-3, with 9 bases identical to TRBD2. The ends lost 1 base at V and 0 bases at J; junction bases unmatched: 8. Germline V CDR1 and CDR2: MGHRA, YSYEKL. There are 18 residues in the CDR3. CDR3 loop: CASSQGPLAGSSTDTQYF. The CDR3 coding sequence is TGCGCCAGCAGCCAAGGTCCACTAGCGGGTTCTAGCACAGATACGCAGTATTTT.

This sequence joins TRBV7-2 and TRBJ1-5; D ambiguous. Germline-derived CDR1 and CDR2 are SGHTA and FQGNSA. The CDR3 covers 14 residues. The V end was cut by 3 bases, the J end by 5 bases, with 11 bases between. The CDR3 sequence: CASSFAGAHQPQHF. CDR3 in DNA: TGTGCCAGCAGCTTTGCGGGTGCTCATCAGCCCCAGCATTTT.

This clonotype was seen repeatedly, ten times or more. This CDR3 reads CASSQSSRAEIPNEQFF. DNA for the CDR3: TGCGCCAGCAGTCAATCGTCGCGAGCGGAAATCCCCAATGAGCAGTTCTTC. The V and J genes are TRBV23-1 and TRBJ2-1; TRBD2 might be the D (5 bases). TRBV23-1 has ORF status, its function being uncertain. The V gene lost 0 bases and the J gene lost 6 bases, with 18 bases spanning the gap. CDR3 length: 17 amino acids.

This chain uses TRBV7-2 with TRBJ2-2; maybe TRBD1 (5 bases). Germline loops: CDR1 SGHTA, CDR2 FQGNSA. V dropped 8 bases and J dropped 5 bases, with 15 bases sitting between them. This CDR3 is 14 amino acids long. The CDR3 bases are TGTGCCAGCGCCCTCCAGGGTTGGACCGGGGAGCTGTTTTTT. Amino acids: CASALQGWTGELFF.

The V and J genes are TRBV11-1 and TRBJ2-3; 9 bases are shared with TRBD2. Germline-derived CDR1 and CDR2 are SGHAT and FQDESV (reference sequence). The CDR3 consists of 18 residues. Losses at the gene ends were 5 bases for V and 0 bases for J; bases not matched to a gene: 12. This chain's CDR3 is CASSRHTSGSTSTDTQYF. DNA of the CDR3: TGTGCCAGCAGCCGCCACACTAGCGGGTCTACTAGCACAGATACGCAGTATTTT.

The rearrangement uses TRBV20-1 and TRBJ1-2; D possibly corresponds to TRBD1 (5 bases). CDR1 is DFQATT, CDR2 SNEGSKA, per germline (reference sequence). V shed 0 bases and J shed 4 bases, with 12 bases lying between them. The length of the CDR3 is 14 residues. The CDR3 DNA reads TGCAGTGCTAGAGACAGGGTTTGGTCCTATGGCTACACCTTC. Residues: CSARDRVWSYGYTF.